A few counts support the clone carrying this T cell receptor beta chain. Antigen specificity is unknown. This record belongs to a study of memory CD4+ T cells and cytomegalovirus serostatus. Whole-study results and caveats: Each of 60 to 80 CMV-associated TCRbeta sequences occurred in one to five individuals. Suggested: most of the CMV-linked TCR signature lies in CD4+ memory cells.

Some clones are missing from TCRdb's copy, which holds only in-frame ones; the method was immunoSEQ multiplex PCR. The sample lists 56,000 or so clones, roughly 87% seen once, with less than 0.5% in the top ten. The sort gate was single viable CD3+CD4+CD8-CD45RO+ cells for memory CD4+ T cells. V was shortened by 4 bases and J by 8 bases, with 11 bases between the two germline ends. Germline values: CDR1 LNHDA, CDR2 SQIVND (reference sequence). The CDR3 totals 12 residues. The sequenced sample consisted of memory CD4+ T cells from blood. This TCR derives from an adult in good health and CMV-seronegative. This chain joins TRBV19 and TRBJ1-2, with D maybe TRBD1 (5 bases). This chain's CDR3 is CASSRDLGGYTF. CDR3 nucleotides: TGTGCCAGTAGTAGGGACTTGGGGGGCTACACCTTC.